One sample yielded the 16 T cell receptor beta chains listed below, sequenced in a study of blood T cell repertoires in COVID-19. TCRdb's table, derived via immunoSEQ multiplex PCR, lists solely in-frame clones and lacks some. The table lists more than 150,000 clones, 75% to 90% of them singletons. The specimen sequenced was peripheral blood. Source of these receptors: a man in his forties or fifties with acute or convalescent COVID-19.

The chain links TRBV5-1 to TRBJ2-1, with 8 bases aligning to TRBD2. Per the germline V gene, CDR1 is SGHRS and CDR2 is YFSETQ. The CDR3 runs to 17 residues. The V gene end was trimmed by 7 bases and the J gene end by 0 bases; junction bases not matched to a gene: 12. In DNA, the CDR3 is TGCGCCAGCGCCACTAACCCTAGCGGGTCCTCCTACAATGAGCAGTTCTTC. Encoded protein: CASATNPSGSSYNEQFF. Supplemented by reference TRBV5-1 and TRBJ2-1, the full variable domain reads KAGVTQTPRYLIKTRGQQVTLSCSPISGHRSVSWYQQTPGQGLQFLFEYFSETQRNKGNFPGRFSGRQFSNSRSEMNVSTLELGDSALYLCASATNPSGSSYNEQFFGPGTRLTVL.

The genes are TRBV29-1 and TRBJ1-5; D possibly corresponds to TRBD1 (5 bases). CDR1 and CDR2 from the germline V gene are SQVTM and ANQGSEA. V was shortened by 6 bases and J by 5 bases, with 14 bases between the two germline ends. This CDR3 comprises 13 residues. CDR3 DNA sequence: TGCAGCGTCGGAACGGGGGGGGATCAGCCCCAGCATTTT. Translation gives CSVGTGGDQPQHF.

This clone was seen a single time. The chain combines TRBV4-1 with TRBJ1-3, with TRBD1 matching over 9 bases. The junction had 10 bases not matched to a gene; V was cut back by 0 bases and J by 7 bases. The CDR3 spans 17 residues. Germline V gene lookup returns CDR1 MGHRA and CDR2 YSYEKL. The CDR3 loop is CASSQDPSGQGRNTIYF. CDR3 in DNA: TGCGCCAGCAGCCAAGATCCCTCCGGACAGGGGAGGAACACCATATATTTT.

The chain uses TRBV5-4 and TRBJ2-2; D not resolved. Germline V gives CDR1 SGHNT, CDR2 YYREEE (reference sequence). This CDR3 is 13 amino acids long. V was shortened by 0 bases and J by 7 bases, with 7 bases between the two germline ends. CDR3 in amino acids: CASSLGVGGELFF. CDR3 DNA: TGTGCCAGCAGCTTGGGCGTCGGCGGGGAGCTGTTTTTT.

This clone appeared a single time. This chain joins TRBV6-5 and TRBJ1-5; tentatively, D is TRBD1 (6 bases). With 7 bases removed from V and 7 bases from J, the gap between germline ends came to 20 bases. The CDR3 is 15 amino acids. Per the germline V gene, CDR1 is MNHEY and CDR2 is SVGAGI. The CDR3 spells CASTPPGEWRQPQHF. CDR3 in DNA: TGTGCCAGCACCCCACCAGGGGAGTGGAGGCAGCCCCAGCATTTT.

The CDR3 reads CASSSMLNQPQHF. CDR3 nucleotide sequence: TGTGCCAGCAGTTCCATGCTAAATCAGCCCCAGCATTTT. The chain links TRBV28 to TRBJ1-5, with D hard to call. Trimming took 4 bases from V and 4 from J, leaving 8 bases between them. CDR3 length: 13 amino acids. From germline, CDR1 is MDHEN and CDR2 SYDVKM. Filled out from reference TRBV28 and TRBJ1-5, the complete variable domain reads DVKVTQSSRYLVKRTGEKVFLECVQDMDHENMFWYRQDPGLGLRLIYFSYDVKMKEKGDIPEGYSVSREKKERFSLILESASTNQTSMYLCASSSMLNQPQHFGDGTRLSIL.

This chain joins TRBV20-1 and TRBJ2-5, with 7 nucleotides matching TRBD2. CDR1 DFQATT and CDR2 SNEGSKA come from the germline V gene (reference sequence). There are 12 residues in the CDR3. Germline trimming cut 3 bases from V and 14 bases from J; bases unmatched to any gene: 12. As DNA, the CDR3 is TGCAGTGCTAGTATGGTCGGGGGGAGGAGTTACTTC. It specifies CSASMVGGRSYF.

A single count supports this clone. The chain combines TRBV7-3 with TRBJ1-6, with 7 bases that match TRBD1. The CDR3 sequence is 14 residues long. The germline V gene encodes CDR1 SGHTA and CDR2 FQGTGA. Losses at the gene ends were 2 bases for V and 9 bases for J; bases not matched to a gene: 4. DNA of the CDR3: TGTGCCAGCAGCTTATCATCAGGGGGTTCACCCCTCCACTTT. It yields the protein CASSLSSGGSPLHF.

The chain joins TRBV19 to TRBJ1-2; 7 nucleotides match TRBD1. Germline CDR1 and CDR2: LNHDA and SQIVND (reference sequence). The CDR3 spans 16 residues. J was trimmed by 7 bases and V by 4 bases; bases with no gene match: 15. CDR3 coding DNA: TGTGCCAGTAGTAGAGCGACCGGGACAGCCCTGGGTGGCTACACCTTC. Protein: CASSRATGTALGGYTF. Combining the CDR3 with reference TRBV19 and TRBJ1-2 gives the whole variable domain DGGITQSPKYLFRKEGQNVTLSCEQNLNHDAMYWYRQDPGQGLRLIYYSQIVNDFQKGDIAEGYSVSREKKESFPLTVTSAQKNPTAFYLCASSRATGTALGGYTFGSGTRLTVV.

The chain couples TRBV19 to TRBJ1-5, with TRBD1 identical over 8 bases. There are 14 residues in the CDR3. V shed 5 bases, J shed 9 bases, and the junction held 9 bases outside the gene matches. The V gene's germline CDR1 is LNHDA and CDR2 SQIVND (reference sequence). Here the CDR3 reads CASSAGQGRGPQHF. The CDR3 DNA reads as TGTGCCAGTAGTGCCGGACAGGGACGAGGGCCCCAGCATTTT.

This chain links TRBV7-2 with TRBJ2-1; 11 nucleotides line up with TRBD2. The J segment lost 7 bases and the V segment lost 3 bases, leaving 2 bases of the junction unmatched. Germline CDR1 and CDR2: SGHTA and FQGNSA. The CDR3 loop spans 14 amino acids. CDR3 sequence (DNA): TGTGCCAGCAGCTTTAGCGGGGGGGCAAATGAGCAGTTCTTC. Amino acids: CASSFSGGANEQFF. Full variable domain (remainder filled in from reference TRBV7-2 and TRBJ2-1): GAGVSQSPSNKVTEKGKDVELRCDPISGHTALYWYRQSLGQGLEFLIYFQGNSAPDKSGLPSDRFSAERTGGSVSTLTIQRTQQEDSAVYLCASSFSGGANEQFFGPGTRLTVL.

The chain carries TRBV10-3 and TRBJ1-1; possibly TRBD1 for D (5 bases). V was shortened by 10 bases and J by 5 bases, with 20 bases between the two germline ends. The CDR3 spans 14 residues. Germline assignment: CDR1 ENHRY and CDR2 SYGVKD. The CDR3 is CATKPGRGGTEAFF. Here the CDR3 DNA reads TGTGCCACCAAGCCGGGACGGGGGGGAACTGAAGCTTTCTTT.

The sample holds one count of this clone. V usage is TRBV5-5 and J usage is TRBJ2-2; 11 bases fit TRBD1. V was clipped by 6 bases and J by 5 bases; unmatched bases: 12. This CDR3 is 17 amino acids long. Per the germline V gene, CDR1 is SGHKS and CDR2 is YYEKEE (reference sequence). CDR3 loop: CASNPGVRDRGTGELFF. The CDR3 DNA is TGTGCCAGCAACCCTGGGGTAAGGGACAGGGGGACCGGGGAGCTGTTTTTT.

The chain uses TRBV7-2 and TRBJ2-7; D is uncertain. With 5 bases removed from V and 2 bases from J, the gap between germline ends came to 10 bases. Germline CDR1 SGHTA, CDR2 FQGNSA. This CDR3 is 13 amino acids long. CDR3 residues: CASSPVGAYEQYF. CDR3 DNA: TGTGCCAGCAGCCCCGTAGGAGCCTACGAGCAGTACTTC. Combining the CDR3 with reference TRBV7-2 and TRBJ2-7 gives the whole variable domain GAGVSQSPSNKVTEKGKDVELRCDPISGHTALYWYRQSLGQGLEFLIYFQGNSAPDKSGLPSDRFSAERTGGSVSTLTIQRTQQEDSAVYLCASSPVGAYEQYFGPGTRLTVT.

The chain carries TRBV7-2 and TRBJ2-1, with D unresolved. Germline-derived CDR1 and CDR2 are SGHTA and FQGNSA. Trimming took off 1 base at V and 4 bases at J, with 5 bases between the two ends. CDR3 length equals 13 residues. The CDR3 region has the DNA TGTGCCAGCAGCTTAGACAGATACAATGAGCAGTTCTTC. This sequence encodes CASSLDRYNEQFF.

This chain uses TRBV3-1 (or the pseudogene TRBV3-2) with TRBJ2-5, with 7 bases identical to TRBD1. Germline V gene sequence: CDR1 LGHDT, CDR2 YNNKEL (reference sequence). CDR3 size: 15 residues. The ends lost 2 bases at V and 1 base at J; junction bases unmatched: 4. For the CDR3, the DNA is TGTGCCAGCAGCCAAAGAAACAGGGGCCAAGAGACCCAGTACTTC. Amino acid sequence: CASSQRNRGQETQYF.